This note documents a single T cell receptor beta chain sequence. This sample is part of a study of control samples from healthy donors and cancer patients. Libraries were prepared by immunoSEQ multiplex PCR; TCRdb keeps only in-frame clonotypes and omits some of them. The sample yields 70,000 to 80,000 clones, approximately 90% seen once. The CDR3 length is 13 residues. V gave up 4 bases and J gave up 6 bases, with 10 bases separating them. Germline V gives CDR1 LGHDT, CDR2 YNNKEL (reference sequence). The clonotype comes from an older woman with head and neck cancer. The chain links TRBV3-1 (or the pseudogene TRBV3-2) to TRBJ2-1; D gene unclear. Material for sequencing was PBMCs. CDR3 DNA sequence: TGTGCCAGCAGCCTAGAGCTGCTCAATGAGCAGTTCTTC. The encoded protein is CASSLELLNEQFF.